The 16 T cell receptor beta chains below all came from one sample that was sequenced in a study of T cells in Graves' hyperthyroidism and ophthalmopathy (dated by TCRdb to the late 2010s). Receptors were amplified or captured by multiplex PCR. This sample was sequenced with an Illumina HiSeq 2000. The TCR beta CDR3 regions were amplified from RNA transcripts. A first-round RT-PCR of the TCR CDR3 used the HTBI primer set with the Qiagen OneStep RT-PCR kit. Using fastp trimming at Q25 and MiXCR clonotype assembly, TCRdb reanalyzed the public sequencing data and kept in-frame beta chains. Under each unique CDR3 protein, matching rows form one entry showing the most common genes and DNA. Here the sample has hundreds of thousands of distinct CDR3 sequences; roughly 15% occur a single time. Jointly, the top ten make up approximately 35% of the sample. The specimen was blood. These receptor sequences come from a woman in her forties with Graves' ophthalmopathy.

This clonotype occurred many times. The chain is built from TRBV20-1 and TRBJ2-7; a possible D gene is TRBD2 (6 bases). V was trimmed by 1 base and J by 0 bases, leaving 13 bases between them. CDR3 length: 15 amino acids. Germline values: CDR1 DFQATT, CDR2 SNEGSKA (reference sequence). In DNA, the CDR3 is TGCAGTGCTAGAGGGTCTTCTAGCGACTCCTACGAGCAGTACTTC. The encoded protein is CSARGSSSDSYEQYF.

The chain has TRBV19 and TRBJ1-5, with 7 bases identical to TRBD1. The germline gives CDR1 LNHDA, CDR2 SQIVND (reference sequence). The CDR3 has 15 residues. The J segment lost 7 bases and the V segment lost 3 bases, leaving 9 bases of the junction unmatched. Written as DNA, the CDR3 is TGTGCCAGTAGTATCCGAACAGGGGCAAGCCAGCCCCAGCATTTT. Translated: CASSIRTGASQPQHF.

The sample holds many counts of this clonotype. The chain has TRBV7-2 and TRBJ2-7, with D unresolved. V was shortened by 1 base and J by 1 base, with 14 bases between the two germline ends. Per germline, CDR1 SGHTA and CDR2 FQGNSA. The CDR3 is 16 amino acids. The CDR3 spells CASSLVALAQSYEQYF. The CDR3, as DNA: TGTGCCAGCAGCTTAGTGGCCCTGGCGCAGTCCTACGAGCAGTACTTC. The whole variable domain, filled in from reference TRBV7-2 and TRBJ2-7, reads GAGVSQSPSNKVTEKGKDVELRCDPISGHTALYWYRQSLGQGLEFLIYFQGNSAPDKSGLPSDRFSAERTGGSVSTLTIQRTQQEDSAVYLCASSLVALAQSYEQYFGPGTRLTVT.

This clonotype was picked up many times. The chain recombines TRBV6-1 with TRBJ1-5; 11 nucleotides line up with TRBD1. V shed 7 bases and J 5 bases; nucleotides not matched to a gene: 7. The CDR3 is made up of 15 amino acids. CDR1 and CDR2 from the germline V gene are MNHNS and SASEGT. Written as DNA, the CDR3 is TGTGCCAGCACCATGGACAGGGGGCAAGATCAGCCCCAGCATTTT. Translating gives CASTMDRGQDQPQHF.

This clonotype was counted between two and nine times. No conserved phenylalanine or tryptophan is present at the end of the CDR3, so a read error is the likely explanation. The rearrangement uses TRBV19 and TRBJ1-2, with D possibly matching TRBD1 (6 bases). The CDR3 runs to 16 residues. The V gene lost 0 bases and the J gene lost 2 bases, with 13 bases spanning the gap. The V gene's germline CDR1 is LNHDA and CDR2 SQIVND (reference sequence). Here the CDR3 reads CASSIDPGTPNYGYTS. CDR3 DNA: TGTGCCAGTAGTATAGACCCCGGGACACCCAACTATGGCTACACCTCC.

This clonotype was detected a few times. The genes are TRBV9 and TRBJ2-2, with TRBD1 matching 7 bases. V shed 4 bases, J shed 1 base, and the junction held 4 bases outside the gene matches. CDR1 and CDR2 from the germline V gene are SGDLS and YYNGEE. The CDR3 is 15 residues long. CDR3 residues: CASSSQGVNTGELFF. Written as DNA, the CDR3 is TGTGCCAGCAGCTCCCAGGGGGTGAACACCGGGGAGCTGTTTTTT.

This clonotype was detected many times. V and J are TRBV6-5 and TRBJ1-2; TRBD1 aligns across 8 bases. V dropped 2 bases and J dropped 8; count of bases not matched to a gene: 13. CDR3 length: 16 residues. CDR1 and CDR2 from the germline V gene are MNHEY and SVGAGI. The CDR3 DNA sequence: TGTGCCAGCAGTTACCGTTTATCGGACAGGGTCCGGGGCTACACCTTC. Translated, it gives CASSYRLSDRVRGYTF.

This clonotype was seen more than once but under ten times. The rearrangement uses TRBV6-1 and TRBJ2-7, with a weak D call TRBD2 (6 bases). In germline, CDR1 is MNHNS, CDR2 SASEGT. V was trimmed by 7 bases and J by 2 bases, leaving 18 bases between them. The CDR3 is 15 residues long. CDR3 protein: CASNRVEGRAYEQYF. The CDR3 DNA follows: TGTGCCAGCAATCGAGTGGAGGGCCGTGCCTACGAGCAGTACTTC.

This clonotype occurred a few times. V gene TRBV6-1 combines with J gene TRBJ2-7, with D unclear. Germline assignment: CDR1 MNHNS and CDR2 SASEGT. The CDR3 contains 14 residues. V dropped 2 bases and J dropped 1 base, with 9 bases sitting between them. In nucleotides, the CDR3 is TGTGCCAGCAGTGAATTGGGTCCTTCCTACGAGCAGTACTTC. Residues: CASSELGPSYEQYF.

This clonotype turned up a few times. The chain joins TRBV5-5 to TRBJ2-5, with D maybe TRBD2 (5 bases). Trimming took 4 bases from V and 5 from J, leaving 18 bases between them. Germline V gene sequence: CDR1 SGHKS, CDR2 YYEKEE (reference sequence). The length of the CDR3 is 15 residues. This CDR3 reads CASSPRGSSGETQYF. CDR3 nucleotides: TGTGCCAGCAGCCCCCGAGGGTCATCGGGGGAGACCCAGTACTTC.

This clonotype occurred a few times. J is TRBJ1-2 and V is TRBV5-6, with a possible D match to TRBD1 (5 bases). The germline CDR1 and CDR2 sequences are SGHDT and YYEEEE. V shed 4 bases and J shed 4 bases, with 17 bases lying between them. CDR3 size: 15 residues. This chain's CDR3 is CASSPGQGFGYGYTF. The CDR3 DNA sequence: TGTGCCAGCAGCCCGGGTCAGGGTTTTGGCTATGGCTACACCTTC.

The rearrangement links TRBV20-1 to TRBJ1-2, with a weak D call TRBD1 (5 bases). Germline lookup yields CDR1 DFQATT and CDR2 SNEGSKA (reference sequence). This CDR3 is 14 amino acids long. The V end lost 6 bases, the J end lost 5 bases, and 19 bases lay between the germline ends. The CDR3: CSALRGVGGYGYTF. DNA for the CDR3: TGCAGTGCCCTTCGGGGGGTCGGGGGATATGGCTACACCTTC.

This clonotype was detected only a few times. This chain uses TRBV18 with TRBJ1-1; 12 bases match TRBD1. This CDR3 spans 16 amino acids. The trim removed 2 bases at V and 1 base at J, leaving 2 bases unmatched. Germline lookup yields CDR1 KGHSH and CDR2 LQKENI. The CDR3 DNA reads as TGTGCCAGCTCACCATTGGGACAGGGGGCGAACACTGAAGCTTTCTTT. Translated, it gives CASSPLGQGANTEAFF. Complete variable domain (other parts from reference TRBV18 and TRBJ1-1): NAGVMQNPRHLVRRRGQEARLRCSPMKGHSHVYWYRQLPEEGLKFMVYLQKENIIDESGMPKERFSAEFPKEGPSILRIQQVVRGDSAAYFCASSPLGQGANTEAFFGQGTRLTVV.

This chain uses TRBV5-1 with TRBJ2-6; either TRBD1 or TRBD2 may fit D (5 bases each). The V end lost 0 bases, the J end lost 2 bases, and 9 bases lay between the germline ends. This CDR3 region has 16 residues. In germline, CDR1 is SGHRS, CDR2 YFSETQ. The CDR3 nucleotides are TGCGCCAGCAGCTTGGATCTGGGGGCTGGGGCCAACGTCCTGACTTTC. Encoded protein: CASSLDLGAGANVLTF. The full variable domain, in which reference TRBV5-1 and TRBJ2-6 provide the parts outside the CDR3, is KAGVTQTPRYLIKTRGQQVTLSCSPISGHRSVSWYQQTPGQGLQFLFEYFSETQRNKGNFPGRFSGRQFSNSRSEMNVSTLELGDSALYLCASSLDLGAGANVLTFGAGSRLTVL.

V gene TRBV5-6 combines with J gene TRBJ2-3; TRBD1 is a possible D gene (6 bases). CDR3 length: 15 residues. Germline CDR1 reads SGHDT; CDR2 reads YYEEEE. Trimming cost V 0 bases and J 2 bases, with 10 bases left between them. The CDR3 spells CASSLVLGATDTQYF. DNA of the CDR3: TGTGCCAGCAGCTTGGTTCTGGGGGCCACAGATACGCAGTATTTT.

This clonotype came up many times. The chain employs TRBV24-1 and TRBJ2-1; 9 nucleotides match TRBD2. The junction had 9 bases not matched to a gene; V was cut back by 2 bases and J by 8 bases. Germline V gene sequence: CDR1 KGHDR, CDR2 SFDVKD. This CDR3 comprises 16 residues. CDR3 loop: CATSDSVAGVQDEQFF. The CDR3 nucleotides are TGTGCCACCAGTGATTCGGTAGCGGGAGTCCAGGATGAGCAGTTCTTC.